What follows describes a single T cell receptor beta chain. The CDR3 consists of 14 residues. Trimming took off 3 bases at V and 9 bases at J, with 17 bases between the two ends. These data come from a study of identical twins. Template switching created a universal primer site, and the cDNA included unique molecular identifiers. A single record per CDR3 protein comes from TCRdb applying MiXCR to the 5' RACE reads. Of 500,000 or so distinct CDR3 sequences listed, about 20% are singletons. Only healthy Caucasians were included as donors. The data also belong to a second study, concerning T cells expressing NK-cell markers.

This receptor was obtained from a woman aged 18-29 years in good health. The V call is TRBV12-3 or TRBV12-4, the J call TRBJ1-1; tentative D call: TRBD1 (5 bases). Input material: CD4+ T cells sorted from blood. CDR3 coding DNA: TGTGCCAGCAGTTTTTTCACGGGGCCTAACAAAGCTTTCTTT. This encodes CASSFFTGPNKAFF.